The 25 T cell receptor beta chains listed next were all sequenced from one sample in a study of CD8+ T cells in alopecia areata. The authors extracted RNA and reverse transcribed it into cDNA as the sequencing template. Sequencing used immunoSEQ multiplex PCR; TCRdb keeps in-frame clones, though not all of them. The sample carries some 95,000 clones, 35% to 50% recorded once. Sequences were obtained from CD4+ T cells sorted from blood. These receptors were taken from a human donor with alopecia areata.

The CDR3 loop is CSVQPDRAQYF. CDR3 in DNA: TGCAGCGTTCAGCCTGACAGAGCCCAGTACTTC. This chain uses TRBV29-1 with TRBJ2-5; D is possibly TRBD1 (5 bases). Germline loops: CDR1 SQVTM, CDR2 ANQGSEA. Trimming took off 5 bases at V and 9 bases at J, with 13 bases between the two ends. CDR3 length: 11 residues.

This chain uses TRBV28 with TRBJ2-7, with 11 bases identical to TRBD2. The CDR3 has 16 amino acids. Trimming cost V 5 bases and J 1 base; bases outside gene matches: 7. Germline CDR1 and CDR2: MDHEN and SYDVKM. CDR3 sequence: CASSPRGTSGSYEQYF. Here the CDR3 DNA reads TGTGCCAGCAGTCCGCGGGGGACTAGCGGATCCTACGAGCAGTACTTC.

V and J are TRBV7-9 and TRBJ2-6, with a tentative D call TRBD1 (6 bases). V was clipped by 0 bases and J by 1 base, with 7 bases between them. The CDR3 covers 16 residues. Germline V CDR1 and CDR2: SEHNR, FQNEAQ (reference sequence). The CDR3 bases are TGTGCCAGCAGCTTAGCGCAGGGGTCTGGGGCCAACGTCCTGACTTTC. This translates into CASSLAQGSGANVLTF.

The rearrangement links TRBV4-2 to TRBJ1-2; D not resolved. The CDR3 contains 11 residues. Germline V gene sequence: CDR1 LGHNA, CDR2 YNFKEQ. V lost 1 base and J 7 bases, leaving 4 bases between the germline ends. In nucleotides, the CDR3 is TGTGCCAGCAGCCAAGCTTCTGGCTACACCTTC. This codes for CASSQASGYTF.

This rearrangement joins TRBV29-1 to TRBJ2-1; 8 nucleotides align to TRBD2. V trimming: 6 bases; J trimming: 4 bases; junction bases outside the gene matches: 11. This CDR3 has 15 amino acids. Germline V gene data show CDR1 as SQVTM and CDR2 as ANQGSEA. The CDR3 coding sequence is TGCAGCGTCGCCTCTGAGCGGGGGATATACAATGAGCAGTTCTTC. Translation gives CSVASERGIYNEQFF.

The J gene is TRBJ1-1, the V gene TRBV19; TRBD1 might be the D (5 bases). Trimming took 4 bases from V and 0 from J, leaving 15 bases between them. Per the germline V gene, CDR1 is LNHDA and CDR2 is SQIVND (reference sequence). The CDR3 runs 16 residues. This chain's CDR3 is CASSRGRYNMNTEAFF. The CDR3, as DNA: TGTGCCAGTAGTAGGGGACGGTACAACATGAACACTGAAGCTTTCTTT.

The V call is TRBV29-1, the J call TRBJ2-7; the match to TRBD1 covers 11 bases. Trimming cost V 7 bases and J 3 bases; bases outside gene matches: 5. The CDR3 is 13 residues long. Germline CDR1 and CDR2: SQVTM and ANQGSEA. The CDR3 sequence is CSAGQGAGYEQYF. The DNA for the CDR3 is TGCAGCGCCGGACAGGGGGCGGGCTACGAGCAGTACTTC.

To note about this clone: The sample contains more than one DNA sequence encoding this CDR3. This rearrangement joins TRBV6-5 to TRBJ2-7; D unresolved. The germline CDR1 and CDR2 sequences are MNHEY and SVGAGI. With 6 bases removed from V and 3 bases from J, the gap between germline ends came to 6 bases. The CDR3 runs to 11 residues. In DNA form, the CDR3 reads TGTGCCAGCAGGCGTAACTACGAGCAGTACTTC. Translation gives CASRRNYEQYF.

This clone has just a few counts. The chain is built from TRBV29-1 and TRBJ2-1; D is possibly TRBD1 (6 bases). Germline values: CDR1 SQVTM, CDR2 ANQGSEA. Trimming took 5 bases from V and 8 from J, leaving 13 bases between them. This CDR3 comprises 12 residues. CDR3 sequence: CSVPRGLDEQFF. The CDR3 bases are TGCAGCGTTCCCAGGGGATTGGATGAGCAGTTCTTC.

Only a few counts were recorded for this clone. This chain joins TRBV29-1 and TRBJ2-5; tentatively, D is TRBD2 (5 bases). V was trimmed by 5 bases and J by 4 bases, leaving 17 bases between them. CDR1 is SQVTM, CDR2 ANQGSEA, per germline. This CDR3 is built from 14 residues. This CDR3 is CSVISPRGTETQYF. CDR3 DNA sequence: TGCAGCGTTATTTCCCCTCGGGGAACAGAGACCCAGTACTTC.

This clone was counted between two and nine times. V and J are TRBV19 and TRBJ1-2; TRBD1 is a possible D gene (5 bases). The CDR3 spans 14 residues. Between the trimmed V and J ends, which lost 6 bases and 4 bases, there was a span of 15 bases. The germline CDR1 and CDR2 sequences are LNHDA and SQIVND (reference sequence). The CDR3 spells CASSAGTSFYGYTF. In nucleotides, the CDR3 is TGTGCCAGTAGCGCCGGGACCTCCTTCTATGGCTACACCTTC.

The rearrangement joins TRBV25-1 to TRBJ1-2; the match to TRBD1 covers 7 bases. The length of the CDR3 is 15 residues. Germline V gene sequence: CDR1 MGHDK, CDR2 SYGVNS. J lost 8 bases, V lost 3 bases, and 12 bases had no gene match. The CDR3, as DNA: TGTGCCAGCAGTGACTCCACAGGGGACGCGGGGGGCTACACCTTC. It specifies CASSDSTGDAGGYTF.

V gene TRBV30 combines with J gene TRBJ2-5; D is unresolved. The V and J ends lost 0 bases and 7 bases respectively, with 9 bases between them. Germline lookup yields CDR1 GTSNPN and CDR2 SVGIG (reference sequence). The CDR3 runs to 12 residues. In nucleotides, the CDR3 is TGTGCCTGGAGTGTATCTGGCGGGACCCAGTACTTC. It yields the protein CAWSVSGGTQYF.

The V and J genes are TRBV5-1 and TRBJ2-7, with 14 bases that match TRBD2. There are 15 residues in the CDR3. V lost 3 bases and J lost 3; bases outside the gene matches: 2. In germline, CDR1 is SGHRS, CDR2 YFSETQ. CDR3 in amino acids: CASSSGTSGGYEQYF. The CDR3 bases are TGCGCCAGCAGCTCCGGGACTAGCGGGGGCTACGAGCAGTACTTC.

At least ten counts were recorded for this clone. The chain joins TRBV29-1 to TRBJ2-3; D is possibly TRBD1 (6 bases). Germline V gives CDR1 SQVTM, CDR2 ANQGSEA. Trimming removed 5 bases from V and 4 bases from J, with 10 bases in between. CDR3 length: 12 amino acids. As DNA, the CDR3 is TGCAGCGTTATAAGGGGGTCAGATACGCAGTATTTT. Translated, it gives CSVIRGSDTQYF.

This clone is medium-sized in the sample. The genes are TRBV29-1 and TRBJ2-5, with TRBD1 identical over 9 bases. There are 13 residues in the CDR3. Unmatched junction bases numbered 4, after V lost 7 bases and J lost 1 base. The germline CDR1 and CDR2 sequences are SQVTM and ANQGSEA. The CDR3 reads CSGRDRVQETQYF. In DNA form, the CDR3 reads TGCAGCGGCCGGGACAGGGTCCAAGAGACCCAGTACTTC. The complete variable domain, with remaining parts taken from reference TRBV29-1 and TRBJ2-5, reads SAVISQKPSRDICQRGTSLTIQCQVDSQVTMMFWYRQQPGQSLTLIATANQGSEATYESGFVIDKFPISRPNLTFSTLTVSNMSPEDSSIYLCSGRDRVQETQYFGPGTRLLVL.

V gene TRBV6-5 combines with J gene TRBJ1-1, with a weak D call TRBD1 (5 bases). CDR1 is MNHEY, CDR2 SVGAGI, per germline. Deletions cut 10 bases from V and 7 bases from J, with 13 bases between. The CDR3 covers 11 residues. The CDR3 DNA reads as TGTGCCACCAGGGACGGAAATGAAGCTTTCTTT. Translation: CATRDGNEAFF.

CDR3 DNA sequence: TGCAGCGTTGAGGGGACACCGGTGCAAGAGACCCAGTACTTC. This sequence encodes CSVEGTPVQETQYF. This chain links TRBV29-1 with TRBJ2-5; possible D gene TRBD1, 6 bases. This CDR3 comprises 14 residues. The ends were cut back, 3 bases at V and 2 bases at J, with 13 bases in the middle. Germline-derived CDR1 and CDR2 are SQVTM and ANQGSEA.

For this clone: Other DNA sequences in the sample encode the same CDR3. The V gene is TRBV7-9, the J gene TRBJ1-1, with TRBD1 matching over 8 bases. The CDR3 consists of 14 residues. Germline V gives CDR1 SEHNR, CDR2 FQNEAQ (reference sequence). V trimming: 6 bases; J trimming: 4 bases; junction bases outside the gene matches: 7. CDR3 nucleotides: TGTGCCAGCAGTCGACAGGGGTTGAGCACTGAAGCTTTCTTT. Translating gives CASSRQGLSTEAFF.

This clone was seen a handful of times. The chain uses TRBV29-1 and TRBJ1-1, with TRBD1 identical over 10 bases. V trimming: 6 bases; J trimming: 6 bases; junction bases outside the gene matches: 13. Germline V gene data show CDR1 as SQVTM and CDR2 as ANQGSEA. The CDR3 contains 15 residues. This CDR3 is CSVGTGVWDVPEAFF. DNA for the CDR3: TGCAGCGTCGGGACAGGGGTATGGGATGTACCTGAAGCTTTCTTT.

CDR3 region: CASSPWEGRWADTQYF. CDR3 bases: TGCGCCAGCAGTCCCTGGGAGGGTCGTTGGGCAGATACGCAGTATTTT. The genes are TRBV23-1 and TRBJ2-3, with 7 bases lining up with TRBD2. TRBV23-1 is an open reading frame, and its role is uncertain. The CDR3 consists of 16 residues. V lost 4 bases and J lost 4; bases outside the gene matches: 11.

The rearrangement uses TRBV21-1 and TRBJ2-1; TRBD2, the table's D call, lacks a check against the DNA. TRBV21-1 is an annotated pseudogene. The CDR3 has 11 residues. CDR3: CASSKAYEQFF. CDR3 bases: TGTGCCAGCAGCAAAGCCTATGAGCAGTTCTTC.

This chain connects TRBV11-2 to TRBJ2-7, with TRBD2 identical over 9 bases. In germline, CDR1 is SGHAT, CDR2 FQNNGV. With V trimmed by 5 bases and J by 2 bases, 4 bases remained unmatched. The CDR3 is 14 residues long. The CDR3 DNA sequence: TGTGCCAGCAGCGTTAGCGGGAGAGCCTACGAGCAGTACTTC. Residues: CASSVSGRAYEQYF.

The V and J genes are TRBV19 and TRBJ2-1; 10 nucleotides line up with TRBD2. Trimming removed 8 bases from V and 3 bases from J; junction bases left unmatched: 4. Germline CDR1 reads LNHDA; CDR2 reads SQIVND (reference sequence). The CDR3 extends over 14 amino acids. CDR3 sequence (DNA): TGTGCCAGTCAGCTAGCGGGGGACTACAATGAGCAGTTCTTC. This sequence encodes CASQLAGDYNEQFF.

The genes are TRBV25-1 and TRBJ2-1; D is undetermined. Trimming cost V 3 bases and J 3 bases, with 6 bases left between them. CDR3 length equals 13 residues. Germline V gene data show CDR1 as MGHDK and CDR2 as SYGVNS. For the CDR3, the DNA is TGTGCCAGCAGTGAGGGCCACTACAATGAGCAGTTCTTC. It translates to CASSEGHYNEQFF.